These 19 T cell receptor beta chains were sequenced from one sample in a study of post-analysis software for immune sequencing data (dated by TCRdb to the mid-2010s). Overall study results and their limits: Patients showed significantly higher frequencies than controls for a handful of TRBV segments, among them TRBV5-6, TRBV5-1 and TRBV20-1.

Their cognate antigens are unknown. To prepare the library, PCR was applied. The sample was run on an Illumina HiSeq 2500. Unique molecular identifiers were incorporated into TCR beta cDNA libraries to reduce PCR and sequencing biases. Starting from the raw public reads, TCRdb applied fastp trimming at Q25, assembled clones with MiXCR and retained in-frame beta chains. CDR3 protein duplicates are merged, each entry listing the most common genes and DNA. The sample contains some 800,000 distinct CDR3 sequences, roughly 50% of them found a single time. In total, the top ten clones hold roughly 5.2% of the sample. Sequencing used blood. All receptors derive from a girl aged 5-17 years with multiple sclerosis.

Remarks on this clonotype: A much larger clone lies a single base off, so this may be a read error. The chain carries TRBV6-1 and TRBJ2-4, with 11 nucleotides matching TRBD2. With the DNA end fitting TRBJ2-7 better, the J assignment may be wrong. Per the germline V gene, CDR1 is MNHNS and CDR2 is SASEGT. The CDR3 consists of 15 residues. CDR3 nucleotides: TGTGCCGGTACACTGGGGACTAGCGGAACCTACGAGCAGTACTTC. Translation: CAGTLGTSGTYEQYF.

This clonotype appeared a single time. The chain employs TRBV5-6 and TRBJ1-2, with D possibly TRBD1 on 5 matching bases. The ends were cut back, 5 bases at V and 2 bases at J, with 16 bases in the middle. CDR1 is SGHDT and CDR2 is YYEEEE in the germline V gene. The CDR3 is 15 amino acids. The CDR3 region has the DNA TGTGCCAGCAGTCCGGTAACAGGTAACAACTATGGCTACACCTTC. It encodes CASSPVTGNNYGYTF.

The chain has TRBV6-6 and TRBJ2-7; D possibly corresponds to TRBD1 (6 bases). CDR1 is MNHNY and CDR2 is SVGAGI in the germline V gene (reference sequence). The CDR3 runs to 13 residues. Trimming stripped 5 bases from V and 2 bases from J, with 10 bases between. The CDR3 DNA reads as TGTGCCAGCAGTGACGGACAGCCCTACGAGCAGTACTTC. It yields the protein CASSDGQPYEQYF.

The genes are TRBV5-1 and TRBJ2-5; weak D call: TRBD2 (6 bases). V lost 3 bases and J lost 4, with 22 bases in between. The CDR3 has 17 residues. Germline CDR1 is SGHRS and CDR2 is YFSETQ. CDR3 nucleotides: TGCGCCAGCAGCTCGTTACCGGGAGCCCTATCTGGAGAGACCCAGTACTTC. As protein: CASSSLPGALSGETQYF.

This CDR3 reads CAISVGDEQFF. The CDR3 DNA sequence: TGTGCCATCAGTGTCGGCGATGAGCAGTTCTTC. J is TRBJ2-1 and V is TRBV10-3; no clear D gene. Germline V gives CDR1 ENHRY, CDR2 SYGVKD. The CDR3 has 11 amino acids. V was shortened by 4 bases and J by 8 bases, with 6 bases between the two germline ends.

This clonotype was counted a few times. This chain uses TRBV4-1 with TRBJ2-7; a weak D match, TRBD2 (6 bases). The CDR3 consists of 13 residues. Trimming took 4 bases from V and 6 from J, leaving 13 bases between them. CDR1 MGHRA and CDR2 YSYEKL come from the germline V gene. The CDR3 loop is CASSPAEGFEQYF. The DNA for the CDR3 is TGCGCCAGCAGCCCGGCGGAGGGCTTCGAGCAGTACTTC.

V and J are TRBV2 and TRBJ2-5, with D perhaps assigned TRBD1 or TRBD2 (5 bases each). Trimming stripped 8 bases from V and 5 bases from J, with 15 bases between. The length of the CDR3 is 13 residues. Germline V lookup: CDR1 SNHLY, CDR2 FYNNEI. Here the CDR3 DNA reads TGTGCCAGCTGCCGGGACCGGGACGAGACCCAGTACTTC. It yields the protein CASCRDRDETQYF.

In this sample, this clonotype turned up a few times. The rearrangement links TRBV5-5 to TRBJ2-7, with 9 bases matching TRBD1. With 3 bases clipped from V and 6 bases from J, the junction kept 13 bases outside the gene matches. The CDR3 is 16 residues long. The germline CDR1 and CDR2 sequences are SGHKS and YYEKEE (reference sequence). CDR3 sequence reads: CASSYAFRDRVSEQYF. In DNA form, the CDR3 reads TGTGCCAGCAGCTACGCATTTCGGGACAGGGTGAGCGAGCAGTACTTC.

This clonotype has only a few counts. The V and J genes are TRBV10-3 and TRBJ2-4; 10 bases are a match to TRBD1. The germline gives CDR1 ENHRY, CDR2 SYGVKD. Trimming removed 6 bases from V and 0 bases from J; junction bases left unmatched: 5. The CDR3 spans 16 residues. The DNA for the CDR3 is TGTGCCATCAGCACTGGACAGGGGGGAGCCAAAAACATTCAGTACTTC. Its protein product is CAISTGQGGAKNIQYF.

The chain is built from TRBV7-9 and TRBJ2-1; 7 nucleotides agree with TRBD1. CDR3 length equals 16 residues. Looked up from germline, CDR1 is SEHNR and CDR2 is FQNEAQ (reference sequence). The V gene end was trimmed by 4 bases and the J gene end by 0 bases; junction bases not matched to a gene: 6. DNA of the CDR3: TGTGCCAGCAGCTCGGGGACAGCTAGCTCCTACAATGAGCAGTTCTTC. Translation gives CASSSGTASSYNEQFF.

The rearrangement uses TRBV25-1 and TRBJ2-2; 10 bases line up with TRBD1. V lost 3 bases, J lost 5 bases, and 9 bases stayed unmatched. The germline gives CDR1 MGHDK, CDR2 SYGVNS. This CDR3 has 17 residues. The CDR3 sequence: CASSDASPGQGTGELFF. CDR3 sequence (DNA): TGTGCCAGCAGTGACGCTTCCCCGGGACAGGGGACCGGGGAGCTGTTTTTT.

The V call is TRBV7-9, the J call TRBJ2-3, with 13 positions matching TRBD2. The CDR3 is made up of 16 amino acids. Germline V CDR1 and CDR2: SEHNR, FQNEAQ (reference sequence). V dropped 4 bases and J dropped 6; count of bases not matched to a gene: 7. CDR3 amino acids: CASSYSGLAGLDTQYF. The DNA of the CDR3 is TGTGCCAGCAGCTACTCGGGACTAGCGGGACTGGATACGCAGTATTTT.

The rearrangement joins TRBV20-1 to TRBJ1-6, with D tentatively TRBD1 (6 bases). The CDR3 is 14 amino acids. V was cut by 6 bases and J by 7 bases, with 16 bases left in between. The germline V gene encodes CDR1 DFQATT and CDR2 SNEGSKA (reference sequence). CDR3 coding DNA: TGCAGTGCCCAGGGGCAGGGCTGGAATTCACCCCTCCACTTT. Protein: CSAQGQGWNSPLHF.

The chain couples TRBV20-1 to TRBJ2-7; a possible D gene is TRBD1 (6 bases). Germline CDR1 is DFQATT and CDR2 is SNEGSKA (reference sequence). V was pared by 0 bases and J by 2 bases, with 20 bases between. This CDR3 is 17 amino acids long. CDR3 sequence reads: CSARDLGTRIIPYEQYF. The CDR3 DNA reads TGCAGTGCTAGAGATCTGGGGACACGAATCATACCCTACGAGCAGTACTTC.

The genes are TRBV7-9 and TRBJ2-1, with 8 bases matching TRBD1. The germline V gene encodes CDR1 SEHNR and CDR2 FQNEAQ (reference sequence). Trimming cost V 2 bases and J 7 bases; bases outside gene matches: 4. The CDR3 contains 14 residues. The CDR3 sequence: CASSLWTGTNEQFF. The DNA for the CDR3 is TGTGCCAGCAGCTTATGGACAGGGACGAATGAGCAGTTCTTC. Complete variable domain (other parts from reference TRBV7-9 and TRBJ2-1): DTGVSQNPRHKITKRGQNVTFRCDPISEHNRLYWYRQTLGQGPEFLTYFQNEAQLEKSRLLSDRFSAERPKGSFSTLEIQRTEQGDSAMYLCASSLWTGTNEQFFGPGTRLTVL.

J is TRBJ2-7 and V is TRBV9; tentative D call: TRBD2 (6 bases). The V and J ends lost 4 bases and 0 bases respectively, with 20 bases between them. The CDR3 consists of 17 residues. Looked up from germline, CDR1 is SGDLS and CDR2 is YYNGEE. The CDR3 spells CASSHPLGASASYEQYF. The CDR3 DNA sequence: TGTGCCAGCAGCCACCCCCTCGGGGCTAGCGCCTCCTACGAGCAGTACTTC.

This clonotype appeared a few times. The chain has TRBV11-1 and TRBJ1-1; D remains unclear. The germline gives CDR1 SGHAT, CDR2 FQDESV (reference sequence). The CDR3 loop spans 14 amino acids. The ends were cut back, 5 bases at V and 0 bases at J, with 10 bases in the middle. The CDR3 loop is CASSPFGVNTEAFF. In DNA form, the CDR3 reads TGTGCCAGCAGCCCCTTCGGGGTGAACACTGAAGCTTTCTTT.

The rearrangement joins TRBV4-2 to TRBJ1-2; 9 nucleotides match TRBD1. Germline CDR1 is LGHNA and CDR2 is YNFKEQ. CDR3 size: 16 residues. V lost 0 bases to trimming and J lost 3 bases; unmatched junction nucleotides: 5. CDR3: CASSQEVRDRDYGYTF. The CDR3 bases are TGTGCCAGCAGCCAAGAAGTCCGGGACAGGGACTATGGCTACACCTTC.

The chain carries TRBV5-1 and TRBJ2-7; 7 bases align to TRBD2. Germline V gives CDR1 SGHRS, CDR2 YFSETQ. The length of the CDR3 is 15 residues. The junction had 7 bases not matched to a gene; V was cut back by 1 base and J by 3 bases. CDR3 coding DNA: TGCGCCAGCAGCTTGAGTGAGACTAGCCGCTACGAGCAGTACTTC. Its translation: CASSLSETSRYEQYF.